The present T cell receptor (beta chain) was sequenced within a study of blood T cell repertoires in COVID-19. Turning to the study itself: The United States, Italy and Spain supplied acute and convalescent COVID-19 samples. PBMCs, B-cell-depleted T cells, or T cells were the source of the cDNA or gDNA that made up the material.

The CDR3 consists of 15 residues. Trimming left V 4 bases short and J 0 bases short, with 9 bases between. Per germline, CDR1 SNHLY and CDR2 FYNNEI. In the authors' workflow: Reference gene primers were amplified, and this amplification served to estimate nucleated cell counts. Assay: immunoSEQ multiplex PCR; the TCRdb copy retains only in-frame clones and omits some. The DNA was the basis for D and trimming; V, J and clone size are from that table. This sample has about 140,000 clones, with roughly 80% found just once. The chain employs TRBV2 and TRBJ2-2; D may be TRBD1 (6 bases). The specimen sequenced was peripheral blood. This sequence originates from a woman in her sixties with acute or convalescent COVID-19. The CDR3 spells CASSAQGTNTGELFF. CDR3 sequence (DNA): TGTGCCAGCAGTGCCCAGGGGACGAACACCGGGGAGCTGTTTTTT. Full variable domain (missing parts from reference TRBV2 and TRBJ2-2): EPEVTQTPSHQVTQMGQEVILRCVPISNHLYFYWYRQILGQKVEFLVSFYNNEISEKSEIFDDQFSVERPDGSNFTLKIRSTKLEDSAMYFCASSAQGTNTGELFFGEGSRLTVL.